The 26 T cell receptor beta chains below all came from one sample that was sequenced in a study of blood T cell repertoires in COVID-19. Profiling relied on immunoSEQ multiplex PCR, and the TCRdb table lists in-frame clones only, not all of them. Here the sample spans about 220,000 clones, about 90% being singletons. Sequenced material: peripheral blood. These TCRs come from a man aged 40-50 years with active or convalescent COVID-19.

The count of this clone is one. The V and J genes are TRBV7-3 and TRBJ2-5, with a weak D call TRBD2 (5 bases). CDR1 is SGHTA and CDR2 is FQGTGA in the germline V gene. The CDR3 consists of 15 residues. V shed 5 bases and J shed 0 bases, with 13 bases lying between them. CDR3 sequence (DNA): TGTGCCAGCAGCCGCGGGCAGACCAACCAAGAGACCCAGTACTTC. Protein sequence: CASSRGQTNQETQYF.

The chain carries TRBV3-1 (or the pseudogene TRBV3-2) and TRBJ1-5; D may be TRBD1 (6 bases). The CDR3 has 14 amino acids. V lost 4 bases, J lost 2 bases, and 9 bases lay in between. CDR1 and CDR2 from the germline V gene are LGHDT and YNNKEL (reference sequence). CDR3 loop: CASSPRTGNQPQHF. Written as DNA, the CDR3 is TGTGCCAGCAGCCCGAGGACAGGCAATCAGCCCCAGCATTTT.

V gene TRBV19 combines with J gene TRBJ1-1; TRBD1 matches 7 bases. There are 13 residues in the CDR3. The germline V gene has CDR1 LNHDA and CDR2 SQIVND (reference sequence). V gave up 6 bases and J gave up 4 bases; unmatched junction bases: 5. CDR3 amino acids: CASSLQGTTEAFF. Here the CDR3 DNA reads TGTGCCAGTAGCTTACAGGGGACCACTGAAGCTTTCTTT.

The rearrangement links TRBV4-1 to TRBJ1-1; tentatively, D is TRBD1 (5 bases). V shed 4 bases and J shed 0 bases, with 24 bases lying between them. Germline values: CDR1 MGHRA, CDR2 YSYEKL. The CDR3 is 19 residues long. The CDR3 protein is CASSLHPQAIPQVNTEAFF. CDR3 sequence (DNA): TGCGCCAGCAGCCTCCACCCACAGGCCATCCCACAAGTGAACACTGAAGCTTTCTTT.

CDR3 DNA sequence: TGCAGCGTTGTGCCGGGACTAGCGGGAGATTACAATGAGCAGTTCTTC. Translation: CSVVPGLAGDYNEQFF. The J gene is TRBJ2-1, the V gene TRBV29-1; TRBD2 agrees at 14 bases. The CDR3 is 16 residues long. V shed 4 bases, J shed 4 bases, and the junction held 6 bases outside the gene matches. Germline-derived CDR1 and CDR2 are SQVTM and ANQGSEA.

V gene TRBV5-1 combines with J gene TRBJ2-7, with 13 bases identical to TRBD2. Losses at the gene ends were 3 bases for V and 5 bases for J; bases not matched to a gene: 11. Germline-derived CDR1 and CDR2 are SGHRS and YFSETQ. The CDR3 loop spans 17 amino acids. Here the CDR3 DNA reads TGCGCCAGCAGCTCCGGACTAGCGGGGGCAGATCTGGACGAGCAGTACTTC. Protein sequence: CASSSGLAGADLDEQYF.

The rearrangement uses TRBV28 and TRBJ1-2; 7 bases are a match to TRBD1. The CDR3 covers 17 residues. The V gene's germline CDR1 is MDHEN and CDR2 SYDVKM. J gave up 5 bases and V 3 bases, and 15 bases lay outside the gene matches. CDR3 sequence: CASSFPLGGGGSYGYTF. The CDR3 nucleotides are TGTGCCAGCAGTTTCCCCCTGGGTGGAGGGGGCTCTTATGGCTACACCTTC.

The V call is TRBV19, the J call TRBJ1-5; TRBD1 matches at 8 bases. The CDR3 runs 14 residues. V dropped 5 bases and J dropped 7; count of bases not matched to a gene: 7. Germline V gene sequence: CDR1 LNHDA, CDR2 SQIVND (reference sequence). CDR3 sequence reads: CASSGRQGMQPQHF. The CDR3 DNA follows: TGTGCCAGTAGTGGGAGACAGGGGATGCAGCCCCAGCATTTT.

This clone was seen a few times. V and J are TRBV7-8 and TRBJ2-2, with D unclear. This CDR3 spans 14 amino acids. Trimming removed 5 bases from V and 3 bases from J, with 10 bases in between. The V gene's germline CDR1 is SGHVS and CDR2 FQNEAQ. The CDR3 here is CASSPVAHTGELFF. In nucleotides, the CDR3 is TGTGCCAGCAGCCCGGTAGCCCACACCGGGGAGCTGTTTTTT.

On this clone: The sample holds other DNA sequences that translate to the same CDR3. J is TRBJ1-6 and V is TRBV5-1, with TRBD1 matching over 7 bases. Germline CDR1 SGHRS, CDR2 YFSETQ. This CDR3 is 16 amino acids long. V lost 3 bases, J lost 6 bases, and 9 bases stayed unmatched. CDR3 in DNA: TGCGCCAGCAGCTCGAACCCAGGGGGGCTTAATTCACCCCTCCACTTT. Translation: CASSSNPGGLNSPLHF.

CDR3 coding DNA: TGCGCCAGCAGTCCTCTGTGGGGACAGGAACCTTATGGCTACACCTTC. Its protein is CASSPLWGQEPYGYTF. V is TRBV4-1 and J is TRBJ1-2, with 8 bases identical to TRBD1. Germline V gene data show CDR1 as MGHRA and CDR2 as YSYEKL. The CDR3 runs to 16 residues. With V trimmed by 6 bases and J by 5 bases, 14 bases remained unmatched.

This clone was observed once. This rearrangement joins TRBV4-1 to TRBJ2-7; 7 bases agree with TRBD1. The CDR3 is 13 amino acids. Germline CDR1 and CDR2: MGHRA and YSYEKL. V shed 2 bases and J 6 bases; nucleotides not matched to a gene: 4. The CDR3 reads CASSQPYRGEQYF. Written as DNA, the CDR3 is TGCGCCAGCAGCCAACCATACAGGGGCGAGCAGTACTTC.

The V gene is TRBV3-1 (or the pseudogene TRBV3-2), the J gene TRBJ1-5; 7 positions match TRBD1. Germline CDR1 reads LGHDT; CDR2 reads YNNKEL (reference sequence). V was pared by 6 bases and J by 9 bases, with 14 bases of the junction left unmatched. CDR3 size: 15 residues. The CDR3 nucleotides are TGTGCCAGCAGTCCGGACAGGCTTTCGGGGAGGCCCCAGCATTTT. It yields the protein CASSPDRLSGRPQHF.

This chain joins TRBV27 and TRBJ1-2, with a tentative D call TRBD1 (6 bases). CDR1 is MNHEY and CDR2 is SMNVEV in the germline V gene (reference sequence). The CDR3 extends over 13 amino acids. Deletions cut 6 bases from V and 4 bases from J, with 12 bases between. The DNA of the CDR3 is TGTGCCAGCAGCTATACAGGGTCCTATGGCTACACCTTC. Translating gives CASSYTGSYGYTF.

This clone was detected once. The chain uses TRBV19 and TRBJ1-1; 7 bases fit TRBD1. V lost 5 bases and J lost 7; bases outside the gene matches: 7. Looked up from germline, CDR1 is LNHDA and CDR2 is SQIVND (reference sequence). The CDR3 covers 13 residues. In DNA form, the CDR3 reads TGTGCCAGTAGTGTGGACAGGAGGGATGAAGCTTTCTTT. It is translated as CASSVDRRDEAFF.

The chain combines TRBV14 with TRBJ1-2, with 7 bases matching TRBD1. The V gene end was trimmed by 2 bases and the J gene end by 5 bases; junction bases not matched to a gene: 8. Germline assignment: CDR1 SGHDN and CDR2 FVKESK. The length of the CDR3 is 15 residues. The CDR3 DNA reads as TGTGCCAGCAGCCAATCCCGGGACAGCGCTTATGGCTACACCTTC. Its translation: CASSQSRDSAYGYTF. The variable domain in full, completed from reference TRBV14 and TRBJ1-2, reads EAGVTQFPSHSVIEKGQTVTLRCDPISGHDNLYWYRRVMGKEIKFLLHFVKESKQDESGMPNNRFLAERTGGTYSTLKVQPAELEDSGVYFCASSQSRDSAYGYTFGSGTRLTVV.

This clone occurred once. The chain uses TRBV7-2 and TRBJ2-3; possibly TRBD2 for D (5 bases). With 5 bases removed from V and 6 bases from J, the gap between germline ends came to 15 bases. Germline CDR1 is SGHTA and CDR2 is FQGNSA. The CDR3 length is 14 residues. This CDR3 reads CASSHGLVLDTQYF. CDR3 nucleotides: TGTGCCAGCAGCCATGGACTCGTTCTTGATACGCAGTATTTT.

The rearrangement links TRBV19 to TRBJ1-2, with 11 positions matching TRBD1. CDR1 and CDR2 (germline): LNHDA, SQIVND (reference sequence). The CDR3 is 16 residues long. J lost 2 bases, V lost 7 bases, and 9 bases had no gene match. The CDR3 sequence: CASTNPDRGLNYGYTF. CDR3 in DNA: TGTGCCAGTACCAACCCGGACAGGGGGCTGAACTATGGCTACACCTTC.

The V and J genes are TRBV9 and TRBJ2-7; TRBD2 agrees at 7 bases. This CDR3 is built from 14 residues. The V gene end was trimmed by 2 bases and the J gene end by 6 bases; junction bases not matched to a gene: 8. The germline V gene encodes CDR1 SGDLS and CDR2 YYNGEE. The CDR3 coding sequence is TGTGCCAGCAGCGTCGACGGGAGGCTGGGCGAGCAGTACTTC. This gives the protein CASSVDGRLGEQYF.

In its sample, this clone was seen once. The gene calls are TRBV5-1 and TRBJ2-5; a weak D match, TRBD1 (6 bases). Trimming removed 4 bases at V and 0 bases at J, with 10 bases between. This CDR3 has 14 residues. Germline V gene sequence: CDR1 SGHRS, CDR2 YFSETQ. DNA of the CDR3: TGCGCCAGCAGCCCAACAGGGAACCAAGAGACCCAGTACTTC. Its translation: CASSPTGNQETQYF.

V usage is TRBV12-5 and J usage is TRBJ2-7; 8 bases agree with TRBD1. Germline CDR1 and CDR2: LGHNT and FRNRAP. The CDR3 has 15 residues. The V segment lost 1 base and the J segment 4 bases; nucleotides outside the gene matches: 6. Here the CDR3 reads CASGLGDRIQYEQYF. DNA for the CDR3: TGTGCTAGTGGTTTGGGGGACAGGATTCAATACGAGCAGTACTTC. The complete variable domain, with remaining parts taken from reference TRBV12-5 and TRBJ2-7, reads DARVTQTPRHKVTEMGQEVTMRCQPILGHNTVFWYRQTMMQGLELLAYFRNRAPLDDSGMPKDRFSAEMPDATLATLKIQPSEPRDSAVYFCASGLGDRIQYEQYFGPGTRLTVT.

The chain recombines TRBV5-1 with TRBJ1-4; possible D gene TRBD1, 5 bases. V was shortened by 3 bases and J by 2 bases, with 14 bases between the two germline ends. This CDR3 has 16 residues. Germline V gene lookup returns CDR1 SGHRS and CDR2 YFSETQ. CDR3 nucleotide sequence: TGCGCCAGCAGCTCAGGGAATTTTGGGACTAATGAAAAACTGTTTTTT. Encoded protein: CASSSGNFGTNEKLFF.

CDR3 in DNA: TGTGCCAGCAGCCGTATCCAGGGTGGCTACACCTTC. Amino acid sequence: CASSRIQGGYTF. The rearrangement uses TRBV28 and TRBJ1-2; weak D call: TRBD1 (5 bases). The germline V and J ends were trimmed by 6 bases and 7 bases, with 12 bases remaining between them. Germline V lookup: CDR1 MDHEN, CDR2 SYDVKM. This CDR3 is 12 amino acids long.

The table lists this clone with a count of one. V gene TRBV27 combines with J gene TRBJ2-7; 7 bases are a match to TRBD2. CDR1 is MNHEY, CDR2 SMNVEV, per germline (reference sequence). V was pared by 6 bases and J by 4 bases, with 6 bases of the junction left unmatched. This CDR3 is 13 amino acids long. CDR3: CASRTGLGYEQYF. In nucleotides, the CDR3 is TGTGCCAGCAGGACCGGACTAGGTTACGAGCAGTACTTC.

This clone appeared a single time. J is TRBJ2-7 and V is TRBV28; 7 bases agree with TRBD1. The V gene's germline CDR1 is MDHEN and CDR2 SYDVKM. V trimming: 3 bases; J trimming: 3 bases; junction bases outside the gene matches: 11. The CDR3 runs to 16 residues. The CDR3 DNA sequence: TGTGCCAGCAGTTTGCGTCAGGGGGTATTTCTCTACGAGCAGTACTTC. Translation: CASSLRQGVFLYEQYF.

This chain joins TRBV28 and TRBJ1-3; TRBD1 matches at 11 bases. V lost 11 bases, J lost 4 bases, and 4 bases stayed unmatched. Germline V CDR1 and CDR2: MDHEN, SYDVKM. The length of the CDR3 is 13 residues. The CDR3 protein is CAGQGAPGNTIYF. The DNA for the CDR3 is TGTGCCGGACAGGGGGCTCCGGGAAACACCATATATTTT.